A selection of T cell receptor beta chains follows, all from one sample in a study of spatial heterogeneity in lung cancer. In TCRdb, the 5' RACE reads were re-called with MiXCR into one record per CDR3 protein. This table holds about 48,000 distinct CDR3 sequences, approximately 5% found once. The specimen was PBMCs, collected at surgery. The receptors shown here come from a male donor with early-stage non-small cell lung cancer. Each CDR3 is given with its conserved first and last residue. The D gene is left open where the match is weak. Clone size is shown for a subset of rows, as once, few, many or a class of expanded clone.

j_call	v_call	d_call	clone_size	cdr3_nt	cdr3_aa
TRBJ2-3	TRBV14	NA	many	TGTGCCAGCAGCCAAGGGGACACCAGCACAGATACGCAGTATTTT	CASSQGDTSTDTQYF
TRBJ2-7	TRBV28	TRBD1	medium-sized	TGTGCCAGCACCGGCTCCGGGACAGCCTCCTACGAGCAGTACTTC	CASTGSGTASYEQYF
TRBJ2-1	TRBV6-1	NA	many	TGTGCCAGCCTTCTGGGGGAAGGGAATGAGCAGTTCTTC	CASLLGEGNEQFF
TRBJ2-2	TRBV20-1	NA	NA	TGCAGTGCTAGAGAAGCTGGATTAAAAGGGGAGCTGTTTTTT	CSAREAGLKGELFF
TRBJ2-7	TRBV20-1	TRBD2	many	TGCAGTGCTAGAGATCGAGGGACTAGCGGGAGGACGCTGTTATCGTACGAGCAGTACTTC	CSARDRGTSGRTLLSYEQYF
TRBJ2-2	TRBV4-1	TRBD2	many	TGCGCCAGCAGCCAAGGCGGCGGGAGGGCCACCGGGGAGCTGTTTTTT	CASSQGGGRATGELFF
TRBJ2-6	TRBV19	NA	many	TGTGCCAGTACTCCCTCTGGGGCCAACGTCCTGACTTTC	CASTPSGANVLTF
TRBJ1-2	TRBV28	NA	many	TGTGCCAGCAGCCTCGGGGGCCTCACTAACTATGGCTACACCTTC	CASSLGGLTNYGYTF
TRBJ1-5	TRBV28	TRBD1	many	TGTGCCAGCAGTTTCCCGGGACAGCTCAATCAGCCCCAGCATTTT	CASSFPGQLNQPQHF
TRBJ1-2	TRBV11-2	NA	many	TGTGCCAGCAGCTTAGGGATACCGATGACGGGGATGGATGGCTACACCTTC	CASSLGIPMTGMDGYTF
TRBJ2-1	TRBV5-1	TRBD2	many	TGCGCCAGCAGCTCCGGGACTAGCGTCCGGGGAGAGCAGTTCTTC	CASSSGTSVRGEQFF
TRBJ2-1	TRBV19	TRBD2	many	TGTGCCAGTAGTCCCTCCGGGACTAGATACCCCAATGAGCAGTTCTTC	CASSPSGTRYPNEQFF
TRBJ2-5	TRBV5-1	NA	many	TGCGCCAGCAGCTTGGGACCCCGAGAGACCCAGTACTTC	CASSLGPRETQYF
TRBJ2-7	TRBV10-1	TRBD1	few	TGCGCCAGCAGGGGACAGGGAAAGCAGTACTTC	CASRGQGKQYF
TRBJ2-7	TRBV5-1	NA	many	TGCGCCAGCAGCTGGGGACCGGCGGGCGAGCAGTACTTC	CASSWGPAGEQYF
TRBJ2-6	TRBV5-1	NA	many	TGCGCCAGCAGCCCCCGTCCTTCTGGGGCCAACGTCCTGACTTTC	CASSPRPSGANVLTF
TRBJ1-2	TRBV4-1	NA	many	TGCGCCAGCAGTCCGGGGCCCGGCTACCGCTACACCTTC	CASSPGPGYRYTF
TRBJ2-5	TRBV5-4	TRBD2	few	TGTGCCAGCAGCGGCGCCGGGACTAGCGGGAGGGCGGAGACCCAGTACTTC	CASSGAGTSGRAETQYF
TRBJ1-5	TRBV6-5	TRBD1	many	TGTGCCAGCAGTTGGGGACAGGGGAATCAGCCCCAGCATTTT	CASSWGQGNQPQHF
TRBJ2-3	TRBV20-1	TRBD2	many	TGCAGTGCTAGAGATCCGTCGGGGGGAGGCGGTGATACGCAGTATTTT	CSARDPSGGGGDTQYF
TRBJ2-7	TRBV12-3/TRBV12-4	NA	many	TGTGCCAGCAGCGGCGGCCCGACTAGAAGCTCCTACGAGCAGTACTTC	CASSGGPTRSSYEQYF
TRBJ2-7	TRBV11-1	NA	few	TGTGCCAGCAGCTTAGGCCAGGGGATTTACGAGCAGTACTTC	CASSLGQGIYEQYF
TRBJ2-7	TRBV6-1	NA	many	TGTGCCAGCAATGCGGCTGGAGGGTCCTACGAGCAGTACTTC	CASNAAGGSYEQYF
TRBJ2-1	TRBV4-2	NA	many	TGTGCCAGCAGCCAAGTGATGCTAGCAGGGGTGGATGAGCAGTTCTTC	CASSQVMLAGVDEQFF
TRBJ1-2	TRBV20-1	TRBD1	NA	TGCAGTGCTAGACTATCAGGGGGCCAAGGGAACTATGGCTACACCTTC	CSARLSGGQGNYGYTF
TRBJ2-7	TRBV4-1	TRBD1	many	TGCGCCAGCAGCCACAGGACAGGGAACCACGAGCAGTACTTC	CASSHRTGNHEQYF
TRBJ2-4	TRBV4-3	NA	NA	TGCGCCAGCAGCCAAGATCAGAAAAACATTCAGTACTTC	CASSQDQKNIQYF
TRBJ1-2	TRBV19	NA	many	TGTGCCAGTAGCGCGGGCCTGGGGGCGATGGCTGGCTACACCTTC	CASSAGLGAMAGYTF
TRBJ2-1	TRBV3-1	NA	many	TGTGCCAGCAGCCAAGATTTAGCCAGCAATGAGCAGTTCTTC	CASSQDLASNEQFF
TRBJ2-2	TRBV2	NA	many	TGTGCCAGCAGCCGACAGTTAATGAGCACCGGGGAGCTGTTTTTT	CASSRQLMSTGELFF
TRBJ2-5	TRBV6-6	NA	many	TGTGCCAGCAGTGTTGGGGAGACCCAGTACTTC	CASSVGETQYF
TRBJ2-5	TRBV2	TRBD2	many	TGTGCCAGCCAGCCTTCAGCGGGACAAGAGACCCAGTACTTC	CASQPSAGQETQYF
TRBJ2-7	TRBV7-9	TRBD1	many	TGTGCCAGCAGCTCAACAGGACAGGGATTCTACGAGCAGTACTTC	CASSSTGQGFYEQYF
TRBJ2-7	TRBV6-1	TRBD2	once	TGTGCCAGCAGTGAACCCGGGGTAGCGGGTCCCTACGAGCAGTACTTC	CASSEPGVAGPYEQYF
TRBJ2-5	TRBV5-1	TRBD2	many	TGCGCCAGCAGCTTGGGACTAGCGGGAGGACCAGAGACCCAGTACTTC	CASSLGLAGGPETQYF
TRBJ2-5	TRBV4-3	NA	many	TGCGCCAGCAGCCAAGATGTTGGTAGCGGTTCGGCAGGGGAGACCCAGTACTTC	CASSQDVGSGSAGETQYF
TRBJ2-2	TRBV14	NA	few	TGTGCCAGCAACATGGGGGCCGGGGAGCTGTTTTTT	CASNMGAGELFF
TRBJ2-5	TRBV18	NA	many	TGTGCCAGCTCACCTGCGGCAGGGGCAGTGGAGACCCAGTACTTC	CASSPAAGAVETQYF
TRBJ1-1	TRBV5-1	NA	NA	TGCGCCAGCGAGGCGGGATCGATGAACACTGAAGCTTTCTTT	CASEAGSMNTEAFF
TRBJ2-2	TRBV7-6	NA	many	TGTGCCAGCAGCTTAGCGTTGGCAGCCGGGGAGCTGTTTTTT	CASSLALAAGELFF
TRBJ2-7	TRBV10-3	NA	many	TGTGCCATCAGTGAGTCAAAAGGGGGCTCCTACGAGCAGTACTTC	CAISESKGGSYEQYF
TRBJ1-6	TRBV20-1	TRBD1	many	TGCAGTGCTAGTTCGCACGGGACAGATAATTCACCCCTCCACTTT	CSASSHGTDNSPLHF
TRBJ2-3	TRBV4-1	NA	many	TGCGCCAGCAGCCCTAGGGACTCGGGCCGGGAAGATACGCAGTATTTT	CASSPRDSGREDTQYF
TRBJ2-7	TRBV10-3	NA	many	TGTGCCACCGCTGGCTCCTACGAGCAGTACTTC	CATAGSYEQYF
TRBJ1-1	TRBV20-1	NA	many	TGCAGTGCTAGAGACCAGGGTTTGCGTGACTACACTGAAGCTTTCTTT	CSARDQGLRDYTEAFF
TRBJ2-7	TRBV4-2	NA	many	TGTGCCAGCAGACGAGGGACAAGCTCCTACGAGCAGTACTTC	CASRRGTSSYEQYF
TRBJ2-3	TRBV14	NA	NA	TGTGCCAGCAGCTTTGGACTGGCTAGCACAGATACGCAGTATTTT	CASSFGLASTDTQYF
TRBJ2-7	TRBV27	NA	many	TGTGCCAGCAGTTTCCTTGAGGCAGGGAGGAAGAACGAGCAGTACTTC	CASSFLEAGRKNEQYF
TRBJ2-2	TRBV6-6	TRBD1	few	TGTGCCAGCACCCAACCAGGGACAGCGAACACCGGGGAGCTGTTTTTT	CASTQPGTANTGELFF
TRBJ2-5	TRBV7-2	NA	many	TGTGCCAGCAGCTTACTGGCCGGGAGTGGAGAAGAGACCCAGTACTTC	CASSLLAGSGEETQYF
TRBJ2-5	TRBV6-5	TRBD2	NA	TGTGCCAGCAGACCCCCGGGACTAGCGGCAGAGACCCAGTACTTC	CASRPPGLAAETQYF
TRBJ1-5	TRBV12-3/TRBV12-4	TRBD1	many	TGTGCCAGCAGCCGAGGACAGGGTAAGTGGCAGCCCCAGCATTTT	CASSRGQGKWQPQHF
TRBJ1-5	TRBV27	TRBD1	many	TGTGCCAGCAGTTCTCGAACCCTCAGGGACAGGGATCAGCCCCAGCATTTT	CASSSRTLRDRDQPQHF
TRBJ2-5	TRBV6-5	TRBD1	NA	TGTGCCAGCAGGGAGAGGGACAGGGGGTACCAAGAGACCCAGTACTTC	CASRERDRGYQETQYF
TRBJ2-2	TRBV4-1	NA	many	TGCGCCAGCAGCCCACAAAGGAGTACCGGGGAGCTGTTTTTT	CASSPQRSTGELFF
TRBJ1-1	TRBV7-2	NA	many	TGTGCCAGCAGCTCCCAAGAGAACACTGAAGCTTTCTTT	CASSSQENTEAFF
TRBJ2-5	TRBV20-1	TRBD1	many	TGCAGTGCTGACACCGGGACAGACCAAGAGACCCAGTACTTC	CSADTGTDQETQYF
TRBJ2-2	TRBV7-2	NA	many	TGTGCCAGCAGCGTTGGAGTGGGGATGGCTACCGGGGAGCTGTTTTTT	CASSVGVGMATGELFF
TRBJ2-7	TRBV28	NA	many	TGTGCCAGCAGTGTGACGGCACCCTACGAGCAGTACTTC	CASSVTAPYEQYF